The 8 T cell receptor beta chains reported below all come from one sample, sequenced in a study of T cells in Graves' hyperthyroidism and ophthalmopathy. TCR beta CDR3 regions were amplified from RNA. The study used the HTBI primer set for a first-round RT-PCR of the TCR CDR3. TCRdb re-analysed the multiplex PCR reads in MiXCR, keeping a single row per CDR3 protein. Of nearly 600,000 distinct CDR3 sequences in the sample, about 14% were seen once. The sequenced sample consisted of blood. These receptors all stem from a woman under 40 with Graves' hyperthyroidism that later progressed to Graves' ophthalmopathy.

This clonotype was seen a handful of times. This CDR3 is CASSFRFGREEGREELFF. CDR3 DNA sequence: TGTGCCAGCAGCTTTCGTTTTGGGCGGGAGGAAGGTCGCGAGGAGCTGTTTTTT. V is TRBV11-2 and J is TRBJ2-2, with 8 bases fitting TRBD2. Per germline, CDR1 SGHAT and CDR2 FQNNGV. V was clipped by 3 bases and J by 10 bases; unmatched bases: 19. The CDR3 has 18 amino acids. The full variable domain, with the rest looked up from reference TRBV11-2 and TRBJ2-2, is EAGVAQSPRYKIIEKRQSVAFWCNPISGHATLYWYQQILGQGPKLLIQFQNNGVVDDSQLPKDRFSAERLKGVDSTLKIQPAKLEDSAVYLCASSFRFGREEGREELFFGEGSRLTVL.

In its sample, this clonotype was seen many times. V usage is TRBV11-3 and J usage is TRBJ1-1; D is undetermined. The germline V and J ends were trimmed by 0 bases and 3 bases, with 11 bases remaining between them. CDR3 length: 15 residues. Germline V lookup: CDR1 SGHNT, CDR2 YENEEA. The CDR3, as DNA: TGTGCCAGCAGCTTAGACGTTGGGAGGGACACTGAAGCTTTCTTT. It yields the protein CASSLDVGRDTEAFF.

J is TRBJ2-5 and V is TRBV14; tentative D call: TRBD1 (6 bases). V was trimmed by 1 base and J by 3 bases, leaving 15 bases between them. Germline CDR1 SGHDN, CDR2 FVKESK. The length of the CDR3 is 16 residues. The CDR3, as DNA: TGTGCCAGCAGCCAAGTACAGGGCATATGGGAAGAGACCCAGTACTTC. This encodes CASSQVQGIWEETQYF.

This clonotype was observed a few times. The chain recombines TRBV29-1 with TRBJ2-1, with 8 bases matching TRBD1. V trimming: 0 bases; J trimming: 9 bases; junction bases outside the gene matches: 10. Looked up from germline, CDR1 is SQVTM and CDR2 is ANQGSEA. The CDR3 is 15 residues long. The CDR3 nucleotides are TGCAGCGTTGAAGATGCTCCGGACAGGGTGGGTGAGCAGTTCTTC. It specifies CSVEDAPDRVGEQFF.

The table lists this clonotype with many counts. The chain joins TRBV29-1 to TRBJ2-1, with 13 bases matching TRBD2. Trimming took 7 bases from V and 8 from J; bases not matched to a gene: 5. Per the germline V gene, CDR1 is SQVTM and CDR2 is ANQGSEA. This CDR3 has 13 amino acids. The CDR3 is CSAGTSGTHEQFF. CDR3 nucleotide sequence: TGCAGCGCAGGGACTAGCGGGACACATGAGCAGTTCTTC.

The genes are TRBV20-1 and TRBJ2-7, with 8 bases fitting TRBD2. The J segment lost 2 bases and the V segment lost 5 bases, leaving 11 bases of the junction unmatched. Germline assignment: CDR1 DFQATT and CDR2 SNEGSKA (reference sequence). The CDR3 runs to 15 residues. The CDR3 nucleotides read TGCAGTGCTCCGGACCTGGATAGCGGGACCTACGAGCAGTACTTC. Encoded protein: CSAPDLDSGTYEQYF.

This clonotype was seen at least ten times. The chain couples TRBV2 to TRBJ2-3, with D unresolved. The germline V gene encodes CDR1 SNHLY and CDR2 FYNNEI. CDR3 length: 11 amino acids. V shed 5 bases and J shed 5 bases, with 5 bases lying between them. DNA of the CDR3: TGTGCCAGCAGTCCAAAAGATACGCAGTATTTT. Translated: CASSPKDTQYF.

This clonotype was seen at least ten times. The rearrangement joins TRBV10-3 to TRBJ2-3, with D possibly being TRBD1 (6 bases). The CDR3 has 12 amino acids. Germline V lookup: CDR1 ENHRY, CDR2 SYGVKD. Trimming removed 2 bases at V and 11 bases at J, with 11 bases between. The CDR3 here is CAISEQGIMQYF. CDR3 nucleotide sequence: TGTGCCATCAGTGAGCAGGGGATAATGCAGTATTTT.